The next 32 T cell receptor beta chains were all read from a single sample in a study of T cell repertoires in cytomegalovirus infection. Each CDR3 protein gets one entry after TCRdb re-called the reads with MiXCR. The table records around 290,000 distinct CDR3 sequences, about a quarter of them present only once. The sequencing sample was made of PBMCs. These receptors were obtained from a human donor in good health (CMV status not recorded). Some clones in this sample may be carry-over from other donors' samples.

There are a few counts of this clonotype. The gene calls are TRBV20-1 and TRBJ2-1, with a weak D call TRBD1 (6 bases). This CDR3 spans 12 amino acids. Per the germline V gene, CDR1 is DFQATT and CDR2 is SNEGSKA (reference sequence). Trimming took off 4 bases at V and 4 bases at J, with 8 bases between the two ends. CDR3 amino acids: CSATQGYNEQFF. In DNA form, the CDR3 reads TGCAGTGCTACACAGGGTTACAATGAGCAGTTCTTC.

The chain recombines TRBV29-1 with TRBJ1-2, with TRBD1 as a possible D gene (6 bases). The CDR3 contains 17 residues. Germline loops: CDR1 SQVTM, CDR2 ANQGSEA. Trimming pared 2 bases from V and 6 bases from J, leaving 25 bases between. The CDR3 region has the DNA TGCAGCGTTGAACCCTCCCCGGGGGCGCAAGGTCTGGATGGCTACACCTTC. It is translated as CSVEPSPGAQGLDGYTF.

This clonotype was found a few times. The chain combines TRBV30 with TRBJ2-7; D uncertain. The germline V and J ends were trimmed by 4 bases and 6 bases, with 10 bases remaining between them. The germline V gene has CDR1 GTSNPN and CDR2 SVGIG (reference sequence). The CDR3 sequence is 11 residues long. DNA of the CDR3: TGTGCCTGGAAGTGGCGTGGCGAGCAGTACTTC. As protein: CAWKWRGEQYF.

This clonotype was picked up many times. CDR3 protein: CASSPGGAGELFF. Written as DNA, the CDR3 is TGTGCCAGCAGCCCGGGGGGGGCCGGGGAGCTGTTTTTT. V and J are TRBV7-9 and TRBJ2-2, with 8 bases fitting TRBD2. Germline trimming cut 5 bases from V and 6 bases from J; bases unmatched to any gene: 2. This CDR3 comprises 13 residues. The germline V gene encodes CDR1 SEHNR and CDR2 FQNEAQ (reference sequence).

In this sample, this clonotype turned up many times. The chain recombines TRBV7-6 with TRBJ2-1; the D is unclear. Trimming removed 4 bases from V and 9 bases from J, with 16 bases in between. This CDR3 region has 14 residues. The germline gives CDR1 SGHVS, CDR2 FNYEAQ. The CDR3: CASSSEGFVSEQFF. In DNA, the CDR3 is TGTGCCAGCAGCTCCGAAGGGTTCGTAAGTGAGCAGTTCTTC.

This clonotype was picked up a small number of times. CDR3 in DNA: TGTGCCAGCAGTCCAGGGCTGAGGGGCGCTGAAGCTTTCTTT. Translating gives CASSPGLRGAEAFF. This chain connects TRBV7-9 to TRBJ1-1; D is possibly TRBD1 (5 bases). V was cut by 6 bases and J by 6 bases, with 17 bases left in between. Germline CDR1 SEHNR, CDR2 FQNEAQ (reference sequence). The CDR3 is 14 residues long. Filled out from reference TRBV7-9 and TRBJ1-1, the complete variable domain reads DTGVSQNPRHKITKRGQNVTFRCDPISEHNRLYWYRQTLGQGPEFLTYFQNEAQLEKSRLLSDRFSAERPKGSFSTLEIQRTEQGDSAMYLCASSPGLRGAEAFFGQGTRLTVV.

This clonotype was seen a few times. V and J are TRBV9 and TRBJ2-1; D possibly corresponds to TRBD1 (5 bases). The CDR3 contains 13 residues. V was clipped by 0 bases and J by 5 bases, with 6 bases between them. Germline CDR1 and CDR2: SGDLS and YYNGEE. CDR3 sequence: CASSVGTNNEQFF. The CDR3 DNA sequence: TGTGCCAGCAGCGTAGGGACAAACAATGAGCAGTTCTTC.

The chain has TRBV10-3 and TRBJ2-5, with D perhaps matching TRBD2 (5 bases). The germline CDR1 and CDR2 sequences are ENHRY and SYGVKD. The CDR3 totals 14 residues. V lost 0 bases and J lost 2, with 7 bases in between. The CDR3 sequence: CAISESSGQETQYF. Here the CDR3 DNA reads TGTGCCATCAGTGAGTCGAGCGGACAAGAGACCCAGTACTTC.

This clonotype was seen a handful of times. For the CDR3, the DNA is TGTGCCAGCAGTGAGGGCACGGGGGCAAATCAGCCCCAGCATTTT. Translating gives CASSEGTGANQPQHF. The chain carries TRBV2 and TRBJ1-5; D is possibly TRBD1 (6 bases). Trimming removed 3 bases at V and 4 bases at J, with 13 bases between. Germline-derived CDR1 and CDR2 are SNHLY and FYNNEI. This CDR3 spans 15 amino acids. Supplemented by reference TRBV2 and TRBJ1-5, the full variable domain reads EPEVTQTPSHQVTQMGQEVILRCVPISNHLYFYWYRQILGQKVEFLVSFYNNEISEKSEIFDDQFSVERPDGSNFTLKIRSTKLEDSAMYFCASSEGTGANQPQHFGDGTRLSIL.

This clonotype was seen ten or more times. The rearrangement joins TRBV7-2 to TRBJ2-4; no reliable D call. The germline V gene encodes CDR1 SGHTA and CDR2 FQGNSA. V shed 4 bases and J shed 0 bases, with 10 bases lying between them. The CDR3 loop spans 15 amino acids. CDR3 protein: CASSSRRIAKNIQYF. The CDR3 DNA reads TGTGCCAGCAGCTCCAGACGGATAGCCAAAAACATTCAGTACTTC.

V is TRBV20-1 and J is TRBJ1-3; 10 nucleotides agree with TRBD1. V trimming: 1 base; J trimming: 7 bases; junction bases outside the gene matches: 10. This CDR3 region has 16 residues. Germline V gene lookup returns CDR1 DFQATT and CDR2 SNEGSKA (reference sequence). CDR3 protein: CSARAQPGQGINTIYF. CDR3 DNA: TGCAGTGCTAGAGCCCAGCCGGGACAGGGGATTAACACCATATATTTT.

Concerning this clonotype: The CDR3 end shows no conserved phenylalanine or tryptophan, and so a read error is likely. The DNA is omitted, as the CDR3 cannot be located on it reliably, and the CDR3 follows TCRdb's listing. The chain links TRBV5-4 to TRBJ2-7; the table calls TRBD2, which could not be checked here. Germline CDR1 reads SGHNT; CDR2 reads YYREEE (reference sequence). Both ends counted, the CDR3 spans 13 residues. CDR3 sequence: CASSLAEAGPEYL.

The chain carries TRBV19 and TRBJ1-5; D is ambiguous. Deletions cut 4 bases from V and 5 bases from J, with 18 bases between. Germline CDR1 reads LNHDA; CDR2 reads SQIVND (reference sequence). The CDR3 length is 16 residues. In nucleotides, the CDR3 is TGTGCCAGTAGTACCTGGAGGAGGGCCCTCGATCAGCCCCAGCATTTT. Its protein is CASSTWRRALDQPQHF.

This clonotype was observed a handful of times. CDR3 protein: CASSLDYYGYTF. CDR3 nucleotide sequence: TGTGCCAGCAGCTTAGACTACTATGGCTACACCTTC. This chain links TRBV7-9 with TRBJ1-2; unclear D gene. Trimming removed 1 base from V and 3 bases from J, with 3 bases in between. Germline values: CDR1 SEHNR, CDR2 FQNEAQ (reference sequence). The CDR3 is 12 amino acids.

At least ten counts were recorded for this clonotype. This CDR3 reads CASSHPGGGTGGGQPQHF. The CDR3 nucleotides are TGTGCCAGCAGCCATCCCGGGGGGGGAACAGGGGGCGGTCAGCCCCAGCATTTT. This sequence joins TRBV7-2 and TRBJ1-5; TRBD1 aligns across 9 bases. The length of the CDR3 is 18 residues. V lost 5 bases, J lost 6 bases, and 17 bases stayed unmatched. CDR1 and CDR2 (germline): SGHTA, FQGNSA.

This clonotype turned up a few times. The chain recombines TRBV12-3 or TRBV12-4 with TRBJ1-5; D is ambiguous. This CDR3 has 14 residues. Trimming took off 6 bases at V and 0 bases at J, with 9 bases between the two ends. The CDR3 sequence: CASSSEVSNQPQHF. The CDR3 DNA follows: TGTGCCAGCAGCTCCGAGGTTAGCAATCAGCCCCAGCATTTT.

The J gene is TRBJ2-7, the V gene TRBV29-1, with 9 bases that match TRBD1. V trimming: 7 bases; J trimming: 6 bases; junction bases outside the gene matches: 10. The CDR3 contains 13 residues. Per the germline V gene, CDR1 is SQVTM and CDR2 is ANQGSEA. This chain's CDR3 is CSAAGTGRGEQYF. CDR3 bases: TGCAGCGCCGCCGGGACAGGGAGAGGCGAGCAGTACTTC.

There are a few counts of this clonotype. The chain carries TRBV20-1 and TRBJ2-3, with 7 nucleotides matching TRBD2. Germline V gene sequence: CDR1 DFQATT, CDR2 SNEGSKA (reference sequence). This CDR3 has 16 residues. Trimming at V came to 1 base and at J to 4 bases, leaving 11 bases not matched to a gene. DNA for the CDR3: TGCAGTGCTAGAGGGGCTTTGAGCGGGGTGTCAGATACGCAGTATTTT. Its translation is CSARGALSGVSDTQYF.

The DNA of the CDR3 is TGTGCCACCAGTGATTTGTGGAGGGATGAGCAGTTCTTC. Amino acid sequence: CATSDLWRDEQFF. This chain links TRBV24-1 with TRBJ2-1, with D tentatively TRBD2 (6 bases). V lost 0 bases and J lost 8, with 7 bases in between. The germline gives CDR1 KGHDR, CDR2 SFDVKD. The CDR3 is 13 amino acids.

The table lists this clonotype with a few counts. The V and J genes are TRBV30 and TRBJ2-5; 13 nucleotides match TRBD2. The germline V gene encodes CDR1 GTSNPN and CDR2 SVGIG (reference sequence). The CDR3 has 15 amino acids. With 0 bases clipped from V and 5 bases from J, the junction kept 3 bases outside the gene matches. The CDR3 reads CAWSVRTSGSETQYF. CDR3 coding DNA: TGTGCCTGGAGTGTACGGACTAGCGGGAGTGAGACCCAGTACTTC. Using reference TRBV30 and TRBJ2-5 for the parts outside the CDR3, the full variable domain is SQTIHQWPATLVQPVGSPLSLECTVEGTSNPNLYWYRQAAGRGLQLLFYSVGIGQISSEVPQNLSASRPQDRQFILSSKKLLLSDSGFYLCAWSVRTSGSETQYFGPGTRLLVL.

This clonotype was counted only a few times. The chain couples TRBV11-2 to TRBJ1-1, with D possibly being TRBD1 (5 bases). V lost 8 bases and J 3 bases, leaving 16 bases between the germline ends. The CDR3 sequence is 14 residues long. The V gene's germline CDR1 is SGHAT and CDR2 FQNNGV. The CDR3 sequence is CASFERLGDTEAFF. CDR3 coding DNA: TGTGCCAGCTTCGAGAGGTTAGGGGACACTGAAGCTTTCTTT.

This chain links TRBV20-1 with TRBJ2-1; 13 bases map to TRBD2. CDR3 length: 14 amino acids. V was pared by 6 bases and J by 2 bases, with 1 base of the junction left unmatched. CDR1 is DFQATT, CDR2 SNEGSKA, per germline (reference sequence). CDR3 residues: CSATSGRAYNEQFF. CDR3 coding DNA: TGCAGTGCAACTAGCGGGAGGGCCTACAATGAGCAGTTCTTC.

Worth noting for this clonotype: An end of the junction differs from the germline gene, which may be a read error. The chain joins TRBV12-3 or TRBV12-4 to TRBJ2-7; 9 bases align to TRBD1. This CDR3 is 15 amino acids long. The CDR3 spells CASSSPGTGKYEKYF. The CDR3 region has the DNA TGTGCCAGCAGTTCCCCCGGGACAGGGAAGTACGAGAAGTACTTC.

This clonotype was seen many times. The V gene is TRBV28, the J gene TRBJ1-1; 7 positions agree with TRBD1. CDR3 length equals 15 residues. From germline, CDR1 is MDHEN and CDR2 SYDVKM. V gave up 5 bases and J gave up 0 bases; unmatched junction bases: 6. The CDR3 DNA is TGTGCCAGCAGTCTCACCGGGACAGTGAACACTGAAGCTTTCTTT. Amino acid sequence: CASSLTGTVNTEAFF.

The rearrangement joins TRBV6-2 or TRBV6-3 to TRBJ1-5; D is unclear. The CDR3 runs 15 residues. Trimming removed 6 bases at V and 2 bases at J, with 14 bases between. The V gene's germline CDR1 is MNHEY and CDR2 SVGEGT. This chain's CDR3 is CASRSDGRRNQPQHF. The CDR3 DNA reads as TGTGCCAGCAGATCCGACGGTAGACGCAATCAGCCCCAGCATTTT.

In its sample, this clonotype was seen a few times. The rearrangement uses TRBV24-1 and TRBJ2-3, with D perhaps TRBD1 (5 bases). Germline CDR1 reads KGHDR; CDR2 reads SFDVKD. The CDR3 runs to 14 residues. The germline V and J ends were trimmed by 3 bases and 4 bases, with 10 bases remaining between them. CDR3 residues: CATSDVDRPDTQYF. The CDR3 DNA follows: TGTGCCACCAGTGATGTAGACAGACCAGATACGCAGTATTTT.

The sample holds many counts of this clonotype. The rearrangement links TRBV19 to TRBJ1-1; D is unclear. V was cut by 5 bases and J by 5 bases, with 12 bases left in between. CDR1 is LNHDA and CDR2 is SQIVND in the germline V gene (reference sequence). This CDR3 contains 13 residues. CDR3 residues: CASSFAIGTEAFF. The CDR3 DNA reads TGTGCCAGTAGTTTCGCCATCGGGACTGAAGCTTTCTTT.

In this sample, this clonotype turned up many times. The chain employs TRBV28 and TRBJ2-5; D may be TRBD1 (5 bases). The CDR3 spans 15 residues. The germline V and J ends were trimmed by 5 bases and 5 bases, with 18 bases remaining between them. Germline V gene data show CDR1 as MDHEN and CDR2 as SYDVKM. DNA of the CDR3: TGTGCCAGCAGTAGTAGACAGATCGGACGTGAGACCCAGTACTTC. It specifies CASSSRQIGRETQYF.

The V gene is TRBV11-3, the J gene TRBJ2-3, with D perhaps matching TRBD2 (6 bases). CDR1 and CDR2 (germline): SGHNT, YENEEA. This CDR3 has 15 residues. Trimming shortened V by 3 bases and J by 2 bases, and 12 bases separated the two germline ends. The CDR3 DNA follows: TGTGCCAGCAGCTTTACTAGCCTGAACACAGATACGCAGTATTTT. It specifies CASSFTSLNTDTQYF.

At least ten counts were recorded for this clonotype. The chain uses TRBV7-2 and TRBJ2-2; D gene unclear. V dropped 1 base and J dropped 2 bases, with 5 bases sitting between them. Per the germline V gene, CDR1 is SGHTA and CDR2 is FQGNSA. The CDR3 consists of 14 residues. CDR3 in amino acids: CASSLGSNTGELFF. The CDR3 DNA reads TGTGCCAGCAGCTTAGGGTCTAACACCGGGGAGCTGTTTTTT.

Ten or more counts support this clonotype. The chain employs TRBV6-4 and TRBJ2-3; D not resolved. There are 14 residues in the CDR3. Germline V gives CDR1 MRHNA, CDR2 SNTAGT. Deletions cut 3 bases from V and 0 bases from J, with 7 bases between. CDR3 in amino acids: CASSESDSTDTQYF. As DNA, the CDR3 is TGTGCCAGCAGTGAAAGTGACAGCACAGATACGCAGTATTTT.

This clonotype turned up a few times. The chain carries TRBV6-2 or TRBV6-3 and TRBJ2-5, with D perhaps assigned TRBD1 or TRBD2 (5 bases each). This CDR3 comprises 13 residues. Germline V CDR1 and CDR2: MNHEY, SVGEGT. Trimming removed 5 bases from V and 3 bases from J, with 10 bases in between. CDR3 protein: CASSVGTEETQYF. The CDR3 DNA is TGTGCCAGCAGTGTTGGGACGGAAGAGACCCAGTACTTC.